This T cell receptor beta chain was identified in a study of patients and donors after allogeneic stem cell transplantation. CDR1 and CDR2 (germline): SQVTM, ANQGSEA. The CDR3 has 13 amino acids. Trimming cost V 4 bases and J 3 bases, with 10 bases left between them. This clonotype was detected a few times. TCRdb analysed the RT-PCR reads with MiXCR anew, one entry per CDR3 protein. The sample holds about a million distinct CDR3 sequences, approximately 19% seen once. Sequenced: blood, either unsorted or a sorted T cell fraction (not recorded which). The chain is built from TRBV29-1 and TRBJ1-5; a possible D gene is TRBD1 (6 bases). The sequence came from a human donor who was either an allogeneic HSCT recipient or a stem cell or donor lymphocyte infusion donor (not recorded which). It is not recorded whose cells these are; they may come from a transplant donor. This CDR3 is CSVGTVLNQPQHF. CDR3 nucleotides: TGCAGCGTTGGGACAGTACTCAATCAGCCCCAGCATTTT.